The next 9 T cell receptor beta chains were all read from a single sample in a study of T cell clonality in common variable immunodeficiency (dated by TCRdb to the mid-2010s). Library construction relied on the immunoSEQ multiplex PCR assay. Here the immuneACCESS table is served through TCRdb, limited to in-frame sequences with V and J called. Missing clones are a known gap in these copies; in checked studies unresolved V genes cover under half, and the rest lacks a known reason. The sample features about 64,000 clones, and none is a singleton. The ten largest clones capture about 1.7% of the sample. Sequencing was carried out using peripheral blood mononuclear cells. These receptor sequences come from a person aged 18-70 years in good health.

This clone was seen at least ten times. From the germline J gene comes the end of the CDR3, since the read stops 3 residues before it. The chain carries TRBV5-4 and TRBJ2-7; 9 positions agree with TRBD2. CDR1 SGHNT and CDR2 YYREEE come from the germline V gene (reference sequence). V was clipped by 2 bases and J by 3 bases; unmatched bases: 6. The CDR3 loop spans 15 amino acids. The sequenced part of the CDR3 DNA is TGTGCCAGCAGCTTTAGCGGGAGAAGGGGCTACGAG. This gives the protein CASSFSGRRGYE. The full CDR3 reads CASSFSGRRGYEQYF. Supplemented by reference TRBV5-4 and TRBJ2-7, the full variable domain reads ETGVTQSPTHLIKTRGQQVTLRCSSQSGHNTVSWYQQALGQGPQFIFQYYREEENGRGNFPPRFSGLQFPNYSSELNVNALELDDSALYLCASSFSGRRGYEQYFGPGTRLTVT.

In this sample, this clone turned up many times. Read data end 3 residues before the CDR3 end; the end is taken from the germline J gene. The chain links TRBV6-4 to TRBJ2-3, with 10 positions matching TRBD2. V lost 5 bases, J lost 2 bases, and 4 bases stayed unmatched. From germline, CDR1 is MRHNA and CDR2 SNTAGT. The CDR3 totals 15 residues. The sequenced CDR3 bases are TGTGCCAGCAGTCTAGCGGGGGCCCTCACAGATACG. Protein: CASSLAGALTDT. The full CDR3 protein reads CASSLAGALTDTQYF.

This clone was seen at least ten times. The read terminates 3 residues before the CDR3 end, so the remaining end is supplied by the germline J gene. The rearrangement joins TRBV20-1 to TRBJ2-3; the match to TRBD2 covers 7 bases. There are 14 residues in the CDR3. Germline values: CDR1 DFQATT, CDR2 SNEGSKA (reference sequence). V shed 1 base and J 1 base; nucleotides not matched to a gene: 2. The sequenced part of the CDR3 DNA is TGCAGTGCTAGAGCGGGGGGACGCACAGATACG. Its translation is CSARAGGRTDT. The whole CDR3 protein is CSARAGGRTDTQYF.

This clone was detected many times. The sequenced part of the CDR3 DNA is TGTGCCAGTAGTATAGCCCAGTTGGGCAGGACTGAA. Its protein is CASSIAQLGRTE. The complete CDR3 protein is CASSIAQLGRTEAFF. This chain connects TRBV19 to TRBJ1-1, with unresolved D. With the read ending 3 residues before the CDR3 end, the germline J gene is used to fill in that end. The CDR3 spans 15 residues. Trimming took 1 base from V and 5 from J, leaving 14 bases between them. Germline V gene lookup returns CDR1 LNHDA and CDR2 SQIVND (reference sequence). The complete variable domain, with remaining parts taken from reference TRBV19 and TRBJ1-1, reads DGGITQSPKYLFRKEGQNVTLSCEQNLNHDAMYWYRQDPGQGLRLIYYSQIVNDFQKGDIAEGYSVSREKKESFPLTVTSAQKNPTAFYLCASSIAQLGRTEAFFGQGTRLTVV.

The sample holds many counts of this clone. The CDR3 extends 3 residues past the end of the read, so its final part is completed from the germline J gene. The rearrangement uses TRBV30 and TRBJ2-3, with D uncertain. Germline V gene sequence: CDR1 GTSNPN, CDR2 SVGIG (reference sequence). This CDR3 contains 11 residues. Trimming took 4 bases from V and 3 from J, leaving 5 bases between them. The DNA read from the CDR3 is TGTGCCTGGACAGGAACAGATACG. It is translated as CAWTGTDT. The full CDR3 reads CAWTGTDTQYF.

This clone showed up many times. Read sequence stops 3 residues before the CDR3 end, and the germline J gene provides the missing end. This chain links TRBV10-1 with TRBJ2-2; D call uncertain. The CDR3 has 12 residues. The V end lost 3 bases, the J end lost 6 bases, and 5 bases lay between the germline ends. Germline values: CDR1 WNHNN, CDR2 SYGVQD (reference sequence). The DNA read from the CDR3 is TGCGCCAGCAGTGACCTATCCGGGGAG. Protein sequence: CASSDLSGE. The complete CDR3 reads CASSDLSGELFF.

This clone was counted many times. A clone one base away is much larger, so this may be a read error. Sequencing ends 3 residues short of the CDR3 end; the germline J gene provides the rest. J is TRBJ2-3 and V is TRBV2, with TRBD2 matching 9 bases. The V and J ends lost 5 bases and 1 base, in that order; junction bases with no gene match: 1. Germline V gives CDR1 SNHLY, CDR2 FYNNEI. CDR3 length equals 14 residues. CDR3 DNA, as far as it was read: TGTGCCAGCAGTAGACTAGCGGGCACAGATACG. Translating it yields CASSRLAGTDT. The CDR3 in full is CASSRLAGTDTQYF.

This clone showed up many times. The missing CDR3 end, 3 residues past where the read stops, is filled in from the germline J gene. The chain recombines TRBV20-1 with TRBJ2-1, with 11 bases fitting TRBD2. The V gene's germline CDR1 is DFQATT and CDR2 SNEGSKA (reference sequence). The CDR3 covers 14 residues. V was clipped by 6 bases and J by 4 bases; unmatched bases: 5. The CDR3 sequence is CSAETSGTYNEQFF. CDR3 DNA (partial): TGCAGTGCAGAGACTAGCGGGACGTACAATGAG.

In its sample, this clone was seen many times. The missing CDR3 end, 3 residues past where the read stops, is filled in from the germline J gene. The chain employs TRBV5-1 and TRBJ1-2, with 7 bases matching TRBD1. V shed 2 bases, J shed 3 bases, and the junction held 4 bases outside the gene matches. The CDR3 covers 14 residues. Germline V gives CDR1 SGHRS, CDR2 YFSETQ. The part of the CDR3 DNA that was read is TGCGCCAGCAGCTTCACTACAGGGGACTATGGC. This gives the protein CASSFTTGDYG. The whole CDR3 protein is CASSFTTGDYGYTF. The entire variable domain, with the rest obtained from reference TRBV5-1 and TRBJ1-2, is as follows: KAGVTQTPRYLIKTRGQQVTLSCSPISGHRSVSWYQQTPGQGLQFLFEYFSETQRNKGNFPGRFSGRQFSNSRSEMNVSTLELGDSALYLCASSFTTGDYGYTFGSGTRLTVV.